This TCR beta chain was sequenced during a study of blood T cell repertoires in COVID-19. Study overall: Donors in the United States, Italy and Spain gave samples during acute or convalescent COVID-19.

Here immunoSEQ multiplex PCR was the method, and the copy in TCRdb shows in-frame clones only, minus some. The sample lists a few hundred thousand clones; roughly 90% were seen once. This CDR3 comprises 15 residues. Germline lookup yields CDR1 MNHNY and CDR2 SVGAGI (reference sequence). With 9 bases clipped from V and 3 bases from J, the junction kept 13 bases outside the gene matches. The sequence derives from a woman in her forties or fifties who had recovered from COVID-19. The chain couples TRBV6-6 to TRBJ1-1, with 7 positions matching TRBD1. The sample comprised peripheral blood. The CDR3 DNA sequence: TGTGCCAGTAGACAGGGTTCAGGCGGGGACACTGAAGCTTTCTTT. As protein: CASRQGSGGDTEAFF.